A single sample gave rise to the 10 T cell receptor beta chains below, sequenced in a study of T cells of healthy individuals. TCRdb called the 5' RACE reads again in MiXCR, with one record for every CDR3 protein. The top ten clones hold around 4.5% of a sample with some 69,000 distinct CDR3 sequences, roughly 17% of them seen once. These receptor sequences come from a human donor in good health.

A word on this clonotype: A read error may account for a junction end that differs from germline. The chain couples TRBV4-1 to TRBJ2-3; 12 bases agree with TRBD2. Germline CDR1 reads MGHRA; CDR2 reads YSYEKL. The CDR3 runs 17 residues. The DNA for the CDR3 is TGCACCAGCAGCCAAGACCCTAGCGGGGGGGCAGCGGATACGCAGTATTTT. Its translation: CTSSQDPSGGAADTQYF.

This clonotype was picked up a small number of times. The chain employs TRBV4-3 and TRBJ2-5, with 10 bases identical to TRBD1. The CDR3 length is 17 residues. Germline loops: CDR1 LGHNA, CDR2 YSLEER. V was pared by 1 base and J by 5 bases, with 10 bases of the junction left unmatched. The CDR3 protein is CASSQGPGQGRWETQYF. DNA of the CDR3: TGCGCCAGCAGCCAAGGACCGGGACAGGGGAGGTGGGAGACCCAGTACTTC.

The chain joins TRBV7-2 to TRBJ1-1; no clear D gene. Per the germline V gene, CDR1 is SGHTA and CDR2 is FQGNSA. The CDR3 has 13 residues. V was cut by 3 bases and J by 4 bases, with 9 bases left in between. CDR3 sequence (DNA): TGTGCCAGCAGCTTTAGGACCGCCACTGAAGCTTTCTTT. Translating gives CASSFRTATEAFF. Full variable domain (outside the CDR3, taken from reference TRBV7-2 and TRBJ1-1): GAGVSQSPSNKVTEKGKDVELRCDPISGHTALYWYRQSLGQGLEFLIYFQGNSAPDKSGLPSDRFSAERTGGSVSTLTIQRTQQEDSAVYLCASSFRTATEAFFGQGTRLTVV.

The V call is TRBV5-5, the J call TRBJ2-3; 7 bases align to TRBD2. From germline, CDR1 is SGHKS and CDR2 YYEKEE (reference sequence). The ends lost 2 bases at V and 5 bases at J; junction bases unmatched: 5. The CDR3 is 14 amino acids. CDR3 bases: TGTGCCAGCAGCTTATGGCAGCGGGAAGATACGCAGTATTTT. Encoded protein: CASSLWQREDTQYF.

This chain links TRBV19 with TRBJ1-1, with TRBD1 as a possible D gene (6 bases). The germline V gene has CDR1 LNHDA and CDR2 SQIVND (reference sequence). The V end was cut by 6 bases, the J end by 6 bases, with 17 bases between. CDR3 length equals 14 residues. The CDR3 DNA follows: TGTGCCAGTAGCTCCATAGGGGGTAGTGCTGAAGCTTTCTTT. It is translated as CASSSIGGSAEAFF.

The V gene is TRBV30, the J gene TRBJ1-4; 8 bases fit TRBD1. V dropped 3 bases and J dropped 8; count of bases not matched to a gene: 8. The CDR3 spans 14 residues. From germline, CDR1 is GTSNPN and CDR2 SVGIG (reference sequence). CDR3 region: CAWRARGLGEKLFF. CDR3 sequence (DNA): TGTGCCTGGAGAGCCAGGGGGCTCGGCGAAAAACTGTTTTTT.

This clonotype was counted only a few times. CDR3 amino acids: CASSQVGTGVGGELFF. CDR3 DNA: TGCGCCAGCAGCCAAGTTGGGACAGGGGTCGGCGGGGAGCTGTTTTTT. The chain has TRBV4-1 and TRBJ2-2, with 10 nucleotides matching TRBD1. Germline-derived CDR1 and CDR2 are MGHRA and YSYEKL. Trimming at V came to 1 base and at J to 7 bases, leaving 6 bases not matched to a gene. This CDR3 comprises 16 residues.

The V call is TRBV7-8, the J call TRBJ1-5, with unresolved D. The CDR3 is 15 residues long. Looked up from germline, CDR1 is SGHVS and CDR2 is FQNEAQ. The germline V and J ends were trimmed by 0 bases and 0 bases, with 6 bases remaining between them. In DNA form, the CDR3 reads TGTGCCAGCAGCTTAGCTCGTTATAGCAATCAGCCCCAGCATTTT. It codes for CASSLARYSNQPQHF.

This clonotype was seen at least ten times. The chain has TRBV29-1 and TRBJ2-1; 9 bases agree with TRBD1. Per germline, CDR1 SQVTM and CDR2 ANQGSEA. The CDR3 consists of 13 residues. With 6 bases clipped from V and 5 bases from J, the junction kept 5 bases outside the gene matches. CDR3 sequence: CSVAQGADNEQFF. The CDR3 coding sequence is TGCAGCGTCGCACAGGGGGCGGACAATGAGCAGTTCTTC.

V and J are TRBV7-3 and TRBJ1-1; D unresolved. V was trimmed by 2 bases and J by 3 bases, leaving 10 bases between them. The CDR3 sequence is 14 residues long. Germline V gene lookup returns CDR1 SGHTA and CDR2 FQGTGA. As DNA, the CDR3 is TGTGCCAGCAGCTTACGGACTCTGTACACTGAAGCTTTCTTT. Encoded protein: CASSLRTLYTEAFF.